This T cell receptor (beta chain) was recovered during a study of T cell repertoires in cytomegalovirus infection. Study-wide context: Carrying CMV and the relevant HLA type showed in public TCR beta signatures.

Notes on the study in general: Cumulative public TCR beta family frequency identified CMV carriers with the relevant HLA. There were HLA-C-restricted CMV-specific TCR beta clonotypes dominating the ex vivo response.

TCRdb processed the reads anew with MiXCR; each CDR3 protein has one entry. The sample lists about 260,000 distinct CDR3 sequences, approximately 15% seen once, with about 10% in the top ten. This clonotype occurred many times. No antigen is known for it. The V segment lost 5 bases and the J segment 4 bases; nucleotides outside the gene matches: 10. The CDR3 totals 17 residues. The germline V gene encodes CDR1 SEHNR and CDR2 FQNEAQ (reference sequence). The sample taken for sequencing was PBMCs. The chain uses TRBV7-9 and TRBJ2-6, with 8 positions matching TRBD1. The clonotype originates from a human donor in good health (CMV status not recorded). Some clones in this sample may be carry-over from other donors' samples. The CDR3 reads CASSEDRVAAGANVLTF. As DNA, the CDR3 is TGTGCCAGCAGCGAGGACAGGGTAGCGGCGGGGGCCAACGTCCTGACTTTC.